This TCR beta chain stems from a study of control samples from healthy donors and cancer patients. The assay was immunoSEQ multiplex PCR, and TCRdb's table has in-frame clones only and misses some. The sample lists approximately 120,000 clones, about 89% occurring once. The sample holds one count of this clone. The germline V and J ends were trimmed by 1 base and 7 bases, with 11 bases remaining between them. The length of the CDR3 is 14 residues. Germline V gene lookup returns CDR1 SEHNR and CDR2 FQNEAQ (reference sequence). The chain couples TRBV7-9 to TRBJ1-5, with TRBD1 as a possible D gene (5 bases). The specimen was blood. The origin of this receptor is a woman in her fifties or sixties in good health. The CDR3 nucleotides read TGTGCCAGCAGCTTAGGGGGGGTTAGCCAGCCCCAGCATTTT. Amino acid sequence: CASSLGGVSQPQHF.